These 32 T cell receptor beta chains share one sample of origin, sequenced in a study of blood T cell repertoires in COVID-19. Clones were sequenced by immunoSEQ multiplex PCR, and TCRdb holds only the in-frame ones, with some missing. The sample shows some 120,000 clones, over 75% of them seen only once. Source material: peripheral blood. These receptors all come from a woman of 80 years or more with acute or convalescent COVID-19.

The gene calls are TRBV27 and TRBJ2-7; TRBD2 might be the D (6 bases). V was shortened by 1 base and J by 0 bases, with 7 bases between the two germline ends. There are 14 residues in the CDR3. Germline CDR1 is MNHEY and CDR2 is SMNVEV (reference sequence). CDR3 nucleotide sequence: TGTGCCAGCAGTTTATACGGGAGCTCCTACGAGCAGTACTTC. Amino acids: CASSLYGSSYEQYF.

V gene TRBV4-3 combines with J gene TRBJ2-1, with 11 bases lining up with TRBD2. Germline V gene sequence: CDR1 LGHNA, CDR2 YSLEER. The CDR3 loop spans 16 amino acids. V was clipped by 4 bases and J by 5 bases; unmatched bases: 7. CDR3 bases: TGCGCCAGCAGCCCGACTACTAGCGGGGGAAACAATGAGCAGTTCTTC. Its translation is CASSPTTSGGNNEQFF.

The chain couples TRBV6-6 to TRBJ1-3; 8 bases fit TRBD1. CDR3 length: 15 residues. Trimming removed 10 bases from V and 1 base from J; junction bases left unmatched: 9. CDR1 MNHNY and CDR2 SVGAGI come from the germline V gene (reference sequence). CDR3 nucleotide sequence: TGTGCCACCAATTCCAGGGGGCCATCTGGAAACACCATATATTTT. This sequence encodes CATNSRGPSGNTIYF.

V usage is TRBV7-3 and J usage is TRBJ2-1; 13 bases are shared with TRBD2. The germline gives CDR1 SGHTA, CDR2 FQGTGA. With 4 bases clipped from V and 6 bases from J, the junction kept 3 bases outside the gene matches. CDR3 length: 15 residues. The CDR3 DNA is TGTGCCAGCAGCTCCGGACTAGCGGGAGCCAATGAGCAGTTCTTC. This translates into CASSSGLAGANEQFF.

This clone was counted only a few times. The gene calls are TRBV7-9 and TRBJ2-3; 10 positions agree with TRBD1. In germline, CDR1 is SEHNR, CDR2 FQNEAQ (reference sequence). Germline trimming cut 3 bases from V and 5 bases from J; bases unmatched to any gene: 8. CDR3 length: 16 amino acids. CDR3 in amino acids: CASSFPRQGAGDTQYF. In nucleotides, the CDR3 is TGTGCCAGCAGCTTCCCCAGACAGGGGGCGGGAGATACGCAGTATTTT.

The V gene is TRBV5-5, the J gene TRBJ2-5; D remains ambiguous. Trimming removed 2 bases from V and 0 bases from J, with 5 bases in between. The CDR3 covers 13 residues. CDR1 SGHKS and CDR2 YYEKEE come from the germline V gene (reference sequence). This CDR3 is CASSFDNQETQYF. The CDR3 bases are TGTGCCAGCAGCTTCGACAACCAAGAGACCCAGTACTTC. Together with reference TRBV5-5 and TRBJ2-5, the CDR3 gives the full variable domain: DAGVTQSPTHLIKTRGQQVTLRCSPISGHKSVSWYQQVLGQGPQFIFQYYEKEERGRGNFPDRFSARQFPNYSSELNVNALLLGDSALYLCASSFDNQETQYFGPGTRLLVL.

This clone has a single count. This chain uses TRBV24-1 with TRBJ2-5; 9 nucleotides match TRBD2. The germline CDR1 and CDR2 sequences are KGHDR and SFDVKD. The junction had 9 bases not matched to a gene; V was cut back by 6 bases and J by 2 bases. The CDR3 length is 16 residues. As DNA, the CDR3 is TGTGCCACCAGTTCTCGACTAGCGGATACGCAAGAGACCCAGTACTTC. This codes for CATSSRLADTQETQYF.

The chain carries TRBV6-5 and TRBJ2-4; 7 nucleotides line up with TRBD2. Germline CDR1 is MNHEY and CDR2 is SVGAGI. V shed 5 bases and J 4 bases; nucleotides not matched to a gene: 8. The CDR3 covers 15 residues. CDR3 nucleotides: TGTGCCAGCAGTACGGGGGGATTGGGGAAAAACATTCAGTACTTC. It yields the protein CASSTGGLGKNIQYF.

This clone was found once. The rearrangement links TRBV5-1 to TRBJ2-3; 7 bases line up with TRBD1. CDR1 and CDR2 from the germline V gene are SGHRS and YFSETQ. This CDR3 has 15 residues. The V and J ends lost 2 bases and 3 bases, in that order; junction bases with no gene match: 6. In DNA form, the CDR3 reads TGCGCCAGCAGCTTACCTGGACAGGAGACAGATACGCAGTATTTT. Translated: CASSLPGQETDTQYF.

This clone was seen once. This chain uses TRBV2 with TRBJ2-7; 7 bases map to TRBD2. The V gene's germline CDR1 is SNHLY and CDR2 FYNNEI. Trimming removed 10 bases from V and 2 bases from J; junction bases left unmatched: 8. This CDR3 has 13 amino acids. The CDR3 nucleotides read TGTGCCACGGCAACGGGGAGGGCCTACGAGCAGTACTTC. This codes for CATATGRAYEQYF.

The chain links TRBV6-1 to TRBJ1-5, with 7 nucleotides matching TRBD1. From germline, CDR1 is MNHNS and CDR2 SASEGT. V was pared by 3 bases and J by 0 bases, with 2 bases of the junction left unmatched. The CDR3 runs 15 residues. CDR3 in amino acids: CASSEGQHSNQPQHF. CDR3 sequence (DNA): TGTGCCAGCAGTGAGGGACAGCATAGCAATCAGCCCCAGCATTTT.

V and J are TRBV5-4 and TRBJ2-2, with D possibly TRBD1 on 5 matching bases. The CDR3 totals 16 residues. Germline lookup yields CDR1 SGHNT and CDR2 YYREEE (reference sequence). The germline V and J ends were trimmed by 0 bases and 1 base, with 10 bases remaining between them. CDR3 sequence reads: CASSLGQGKNTGELFF. The CDR3 nucleotides read TGTGCCAGCAGCTTGGGGCAGGGCAAGAACACCGGGGAGCTGTTTTTT.

V gene TRBV7-3 combines with J gene TRBJ2-1; TRBD2 matches 10 bases. The germline V gene has CDR1 SGHTA and CDR2 FQGTGA. This CDR3 contains 17 residues. With 5 bases clipped from V and 3 bases from J, the junction kept 10 bases outside the gene matches. CDR3 region: CASSPNGAGGFYNEQFF. The CDR3 nucleotides read TGTGCCAGCAGCCCTAACGGAGCGGGGGGGTTCTACAATGAGCAGTTCTTC.

This sequence joins TRBV2 and TRBJ1-3, with D unresolved. Germline CDR1 is SNHLY and CDR2 is FYNNEI. Trimming removed 5 bases at V and 4 bases at J, with 6 bases between. The CDR3 is 12 amino acids. CDR3 amino acids: CASSSQGNTIYF. The CDR3 DNA sequence: TGTGCCAGCAGTAGTCAGGGAAACACCATATATTTT.

There are a few counts of this clone. CDR3 protein: CASNTESGYNEQFF. Written as DNA, the CDR3 is TGTGCCTCCAATACCGAATCGGGTTACAATGAGCAGTTCTTC. The chain couples TRBV5-4 to TRBJ2-1; D is unresolved. The V and J ends lost 10 bases and 4 bases respectively, with 18 bases between them. In germline, CDR1 is SGHNT, CDR2 YYREEE (reference sequence). The CDR3 spans 14 residues.

The chain joins TRBV4-3 to TRBJ1-1; the match to TRBD1 covers 7 bases. V trimming: 0 bases; J trimming: 0 bases; junction bases outside the gene matches: 1. The germline V gene has CDR1 LGHNA and CDR2 YSLEER. CDR3 size: 15 residues. The CDR3 spells CASSQDQGVNTEAFF. Here the CDR3 DNA reads TGCGCCAGCAGCCAAGACCAGGGGGTGAACACTGAAGCTTTCTTT.

This clone is a singleton in its sample. The sample holds other DNA sequences that translate to the same CDR3. The rearrangement joins TRBV25-1 to TRBJ2-1; 8 positions agree with TRBD1. The CDR3 is 13 amino acids. Germline CDR1 MGHDK, CDR2 SYGVNS. After removal of 8 bases from V and 5 bases from J, the junction contained 5 bases not matched to a gene. CDR3 amino acids: CASSGTGNNEQFF. CDR3 bases: TGTGCCAGCTCCGGGACAGGCAACAATGAGCAGTTCTTC.

The J gene is TRBJ1-2, the V gene TRBV19; D is uncertain. CDR1 is LNHDA and CDR2 is SQIVND in the germline V gene (reference sequence). V dropped 3 bases and J dropped 7 bases, with 15 bases sitting between them. This CDR3 is built from 14 residues. The CDR3 bases are TGTGCCAGTAGTATCCATCCGGAGGGTGGTGGCTACACCTTC. Protein: CASSIHPEGGGYTF.

The V call is TRBV6-5, the J call TRBJ2-1; 9 bases map to TRBD2. The CDR3 spans 15 residues. V shed 7 bases, J shed 7 bases, and the junction held 11 bases outside the gene matches. Germline V gives CDR1 MNHEY, CDR2 SVGAGI. CDR3 sequence: CASIRAGGPGNEQFF. In nucleotides, the CDR3 is TGTGCCAGCATTCGTGCGGGAGGGCCGGGGAATGAGCAGTTCTTC.

The chain links TRBV5-1 to TRBJ2-1, with a tentative D call TRBD1 (6 bases). CDR1 is SGHRS, CDR2 YFSETQ, per germline. The ends were cut back, 1 base at V and 7 bases at J, with 6 bases in the middle. This CDR3 spans 12 amino acids. The chain's CDR3 is CASSLQGNEQFF. The CDR3 coding sequence is TGCGCCAGCAGCTTGCAGGGGAATGAGCAGTTCTTC. Using reference TRBV5-1 and TRBJ2-1 for the parts outside the CDR3, the full variable domain is KAGVTQTPRYLIKTRGQQVTLSCSPISGHRSVSWYQQTPGQGLQFLFEYFSETQRNKGNFPGRFSGRQFSNSRSEMNVSTLELGDSALYLCASSLQGNEQFFGPGTRLTVL.

This clone was observed once. CDR3 bases: TGTGCCAGCAGTGCAGGACAGGGGGCGAATACTATATCTGGGGCCAACGTCCTGACTTTC. It is translated as CASSAGQGANTISGANVLTF. This chain links TRBV6-1 with TRBJ2-6, with 11 bases identical to TRBD1. The CDR3 loop spans 20 amino acids. In germline, CDR1 is MNHNS, CDR2 SASEGT. After removal of 4 bases from V and 1 base from J, the junction contained 12 bases not matched to a gene.

The chain carries TRBV4-1 and TRBJ2-5, with D perhaps matching TRBD2 (6 bases). Between the trimmed V and J ends, which lost 6 bases and 2 bases, there was a span of 16 bases. The germline CDR1 and CDR2 sequences are MGHRA and YSYEKL. This CDR3 has 15 residues. CDR3 sequence reads: CASSPRLVLQETQYF. For the CDR3, the DNA is TGCGCCAGCAGTCCACGACTAGTCTTACAAGAGACCCAGTACTTC.

The gene calls are TRBV5-1 and TRBJ2-1; 10 positions match TRBD1. Unmatched junction bases numbered 8, after V lost 0 bases and J lost 8 bases. Germline-derived CDR1 and CDR2 are SGHRS and YFSETQ. This CDR3 is built from 16 residues. This CDR3 is CASSLGPGTGEDEQFF. The CDR3 coding sequence is TGCGCCAGCAGCTTGGGCCCCGGGACAGGGGAGGATGAGCAGTTCTTC.

The rearrangement joins TRBV4-1 to TRBJ2-7; maybe TRBD2 (6 bases). The length of the CDR3 is 14 residues. Germline lookup yields CDR1 MGHRA and CDR2 YSYEKL. The V end lost 4 bases, the J end lost 0 bases, and 10 bases lay between the germline ends. CDR3 sequence reads: CASSPGLYSYEQYF. The CDR3 nucleotides read TGCGCCAGCAGCCCGGGACTCTACTCCTACGAGCAGTACTTC.

This chain uses TRBV12-5 with TRBJ2-3, with TRBD2 identical over 10 bases. CDR1 and CDR2 from the germline V gene are LGHNT and FRNRAP. The junction had 11 bases not matched to a gene; V was cut back by 9 bases and J by 2 bases. There are 16 residues in the CDR3. CDR3 sequence: CASSRTGLAVTDTQYF. The CDR3 DNA reads TGTGCTAGCAGCCGAACCGGACTAGCGGTCACAGATACGCAGTATTTT.

This sequence joins TRBV14 and TRBJ1-2; 9 bases fit TRBD1. The V gene end was trimmed by 6 bases and the J gene end by 2 bases; junction bases not matched to a gene: 7. The V gene's germline CDR1 is SGHDN and CDR2 FVKESK. The CDR3 consists of 15 residues. CDR3 amino acids: CASSPTGGANYGYTF. The DNA for the CDR3 is TGTGCCAGCAGTCCCACAGGGGGCGCGAACTATGGCTACACCTTC.

The chain combines TRBV4-3 with TRBJ2-7; a weak D match, TRBD1 (5 bases). V shed 0 bases and J shed 5 bases, with 8 bases lying between them. Germline V gives CDR1 LGHNA, CDR2 YSLEER. The CDR3 runs 13 residues. The CDR3 loop reads CASSQDRAHEQYF. CDR3 DNA: TGCGCCAGCAGCCAAGACAGGGCCCACGAGCAGTACTTC.

This clone appeared a few times. V gene TRBV24-1 combines with J gene TRBJ2-3; 7 bases match TRBD1. CDR1 is KGHDR, CDR2 SFDVKD, per germline. The CDR3 sequence is 16 residues long. Trimming removed 4 bases from V and 1 base from J; junction bases left unmatched: 7. CDR3 region: CATSDTTGWGTDTQYF. The CDR3 DNA follows: TGTGCCACCAGTGACACGACAGGGTGGGGCACAGATACGCAGTATTTT.

The rearrangement joins TRBV19 to TRBJ1-1; a possible D gene is TRBD1 (6 bases). The CDR3 covers 16 residues. From germline, CDR1 is LNHDA and CDR2 SQIVND (reference sequence). V was cut by 5 bases and J by 0 bases, with 16 bases left in between. The CDR3 here is CASSYTGSVMNTEAFF. The CDR3 bases are TGTGCCAGTAGTTACACAGGGTCGGTTATGAACACTGAAGCTTTCTTT.

The chain joins TRBV6-6 to TRBJ2-1; TRBD2 might be the D (6 bases). The germline V gene has CDR1 MNHNY and CDR2 SVGAGI (reference sequence). V lost 4 bases to trimming and J lost 8 bases, with 9 bases between them. The CDR3 covers 12 residues. CDR3 nucleotides: TGTGCCAGCAGTTGGAGGGTCGATGAGCAGTTCTTC. This encodes CASSWRVDEQFF.

This sequence joins TRBV29-1 and TRBJ1-2, with a possible D match to TRBD1 (6 bases). The V gene lost 5 bases and the J gene lost 8 bases, with 18 bases spanning the gap. The germline gives CDR1 SQVTM, CDR2 ANQGSEA. The CDR3 is made up of 13 amino acids. As DNA, the CDR3 is TGCAGCGTTCCCGTGGGGGGGACAAACGGCTACACCTTC. It encodes CSVPVGGTNGYTF.

The V gene is TRBV5-1, the J gene TRBJ1-1; D gene unclear. V dropped 0 bases and J dropped 1 base, with 13 bases sitting between them. This CDR3 is 16 amino acids long. Germline assignment: CDR1 SGHRS and CDR2 YFSETQ. The chain's CDR3 is CASSLGPRARNTEAFF. DNA for the CDR3: TGCGCCAGCAGCTTGGGGCCCCGAGCGAGGAACACTGAAGCTTTCTTT.